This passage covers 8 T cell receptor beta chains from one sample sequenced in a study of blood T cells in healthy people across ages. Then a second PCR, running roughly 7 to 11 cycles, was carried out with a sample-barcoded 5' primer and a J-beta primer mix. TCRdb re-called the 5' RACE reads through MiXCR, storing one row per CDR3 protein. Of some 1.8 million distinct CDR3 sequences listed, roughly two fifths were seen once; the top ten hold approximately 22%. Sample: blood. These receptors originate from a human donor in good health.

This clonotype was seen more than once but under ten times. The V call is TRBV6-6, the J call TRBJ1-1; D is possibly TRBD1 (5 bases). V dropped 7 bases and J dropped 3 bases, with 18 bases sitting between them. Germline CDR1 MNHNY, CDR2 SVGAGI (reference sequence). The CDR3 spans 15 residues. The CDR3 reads CASTVSGAKYTEAFF. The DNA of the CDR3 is TGTGCCAGCACCGTCTCTGGGGCGAAATACACTGAAGCTTTCTTT.

The DNA of the CDR3 is TGTGCCAGCAGCCCCGGGACCAGGGATGAGACCCAGTACTTC. Translated, it gives CASSPGTRDETQYF. This chain links TRBV11-2 with TRBJ2-5, with D perhaps assigned TRBD1 or TRBD2 (5 bases each). Trimming left V 5 bases short and J 5 bases short, with 15 bases between. Germline lookup yields CDR1 SGHAT and CDR2 FQNNGV. CDR3 size: 14 residues.

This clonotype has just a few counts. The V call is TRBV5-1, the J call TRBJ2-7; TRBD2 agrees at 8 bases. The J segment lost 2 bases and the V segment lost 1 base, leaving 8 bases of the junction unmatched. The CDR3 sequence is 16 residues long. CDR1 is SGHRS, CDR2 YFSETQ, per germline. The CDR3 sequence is CASSLIAVAGPYEQYF. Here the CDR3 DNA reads TGCGCCAGCAGCTTGATAGCGGTAGCGGGACCCTACGAGCAGTACTTC.

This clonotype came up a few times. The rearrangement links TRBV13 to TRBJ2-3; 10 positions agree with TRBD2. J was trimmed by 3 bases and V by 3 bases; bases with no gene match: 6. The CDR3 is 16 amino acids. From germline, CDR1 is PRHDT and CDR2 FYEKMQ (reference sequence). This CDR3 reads CASSLSGTSVTDTQYF. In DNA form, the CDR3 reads TGTGCCAGCAGCTTGTCCGGGACTAGCGTGACAGATACGCAGTATTTT.

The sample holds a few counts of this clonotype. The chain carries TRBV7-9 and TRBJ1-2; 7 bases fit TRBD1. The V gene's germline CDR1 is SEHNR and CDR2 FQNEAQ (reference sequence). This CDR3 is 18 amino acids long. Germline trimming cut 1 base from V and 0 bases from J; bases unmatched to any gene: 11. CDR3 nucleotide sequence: TGTGCCAGCAGCTTAGGAAAAGGGACAGATGAAGCTAACTATGGCTACACCTTC. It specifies CASSLGKGTDEANYGYTF.

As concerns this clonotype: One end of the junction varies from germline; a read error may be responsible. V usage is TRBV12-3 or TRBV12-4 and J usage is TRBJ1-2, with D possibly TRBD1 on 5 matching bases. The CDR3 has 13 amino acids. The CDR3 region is CASSLRELGGYTF. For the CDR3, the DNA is TGCGCCAGCAGCCTCAGGGAATTGGGTGGCTACACCTTC.

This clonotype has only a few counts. DNA for the CDR3: TGTGCCAGCAGTTCCATCACTGGGGCCAACGTCCTGACTTTC. Translated, it gives CASSSITGANVLTF. V usage is TRBV7-9 and J usage is TRBJ2-6; the D is unclear. V lost 6 bases to trimming and J lost 2 bases, with 8 bases between them. Germline lookup yields CDR1 SEHNR and CDR2 FQNEAQ (reference sequence). This CDR3 spans 14 amino acids.

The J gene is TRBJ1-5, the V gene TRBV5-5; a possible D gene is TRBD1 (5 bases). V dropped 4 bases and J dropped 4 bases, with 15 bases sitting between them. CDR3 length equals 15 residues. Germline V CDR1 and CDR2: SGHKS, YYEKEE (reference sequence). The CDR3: CASSPGHGANQPQHF. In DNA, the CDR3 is TGTGCCAGCAGCCCAGGACACGGGGCTAATCAGCCCCAGCATTTT.